These 3 T cell receptor beta chains came from one sample sequenced in a study of molecular identifiers for immune sequencing clone quantification. One entry per CDR3 protein, called by TCRdb with MiXCR from the PCR reads. Of a few hundred thousand distinct CDR3 sequences in the sample, about 25% were seen once. The sequenced sample consisted of naive CD8+ T cells from blood, with Jurkat cell RNA spiked in. Subset reported: FACS-sorted CD8+CD4-CCR7+CD45RA+ naive T cells. These receptors all stem from a human donor in good health. Some libraries in this study had Jurkat cell RNA spiked in.

This clonotype was observed many times. The J gene is TRBJ1-1, the V gene TRBV25-1; a possible D gene is TRBD1 (6 bases). The CDR3 has 15 residues. V lost 3 bases to trimming and J lost 0 bases, with 11 bases between them. CDR1 and CDR2 from the germline V gene are MGHDK and SYGVNS. The CDR3 spells CASSDTTGMNTEAFF. CDR3 in DNA: TGTGCCAGCAGTGATACGACAGGAATGAACACTGAAGCTTTCTTT.

V and J are TRBV30 and TRBJ2-7, with D maybe TRBD2 (5 bases). Germline V lookup: CDR1 GTSNPN, CDR2 SVGIG (reference sequence). With 8 bases removed from V and 1 base from J, the gap between germline ends came to 15 bases. The CDR3 has 13 residues. The CDR3 loop is CAVQPDYSYEQYF. The CDR3 bases are TGTGCCGTACAGCCCGACTATTCCTACGAGCAGTACTTC.

The chain couples TRBV20-1 to TRBJ2-7; tentatively, D is TRBD2 (7 bases). CDR1 is DFQATT, CDR2 SNEGSKA, per germline (reference sequence). The CDR3 has 16 amino acids. The ends were cut back, 0 bases at V and 0 bases at J, with 15 bases in the middle. CDR3 sequence: CSARDGGRGGSYEQYF. In nucleotides, the CDR3 is TGCAGTGCTAGAGACGGGGGGAGGGGGGGCTCCTACGAGCAGTACTTC.